Sequencing of this TCR beta chain was carried out in a study of T cells expressing NK-cell markers. Overall study context: HCMV seropositivity marked most of the eight sequenced donors; one was seronegative.

CDR3 size: 16 residues. CDR1 and CDR2 from the germline V gene are SGDLS and YYNGEE. TCRdb reprocessed the 5' RACE reads, keeping one entry per CDR3 protein, no DNA. Its table lists under 500,000 distinct CDR3 sequences. The clonotype originates from a woman between 18 and 75 years old in good health. The gene calls are TRBV9 and TRBJ2-1; the D gene TCRdb calls, TRBD2, cannot be checked with no DNA. The sequencing sample was made of blood T cells: a sorted CD56 or NKG2C T cell subset, CD4+ or CD8+ T cells, or bulk PBMC T cells (not recorded which). The CDR3 is CASSPRVAGGWNEQFF.